What follows is one T cell receptor (beta chain) and its context. What it binds is unknown. Sequenced by immunoSEQ multiplex PCR; TCRdb stores in-frame clones only, minus some. The sample comprises approximately 120,000 clones, around nine tenths of which are singletons, and approximately 2% rests with the top ten. This entry comes from a study of cytomegalovirus exposure and HLA in healthy donors. Looking at the study overall: A later analysis reported the same platform for the 95 to 150 validation repertoires and the 666 first-cohort repertoires. Study-level findings and limits: Subsequent analysis revealed that first-cohort TCR clusters tended to co-occur in the approximately 120 validation repertoires. It was 150 to 200 TCR beta chains that were listed as cytomegalovirus-associated. In vitro work confirmed that three CMV-associated chains recognize CMV antigens.

V trimming: 6 bases; J trimming: 1 base; junction bases outside the gene matches: 3. Germline V CDR1 and CDR2: LNHDA, SQIVND (reference sequence). This CDR3 contains 14 residues. The chain is built from TRBV19 and TRBJ1-2, with 9 bases identical to TRBD1. The specimen sequenced was PBMCs. The clonotype was recovered from a woman aged 18-29 years in good health and CMV-seronegative. The CDR3 region is CASSRDRDNYGYTF. The CDR3 DNA is TGTGCCAGTAGCAGGGACAGGGATAACTATGGCTACACCTTC.